A selection of T cell receptor beta chains follows, all from one sample in a study of blood T cells in healthy people across ages. TCRdb analysed the 5' RACE reads with MiXCR anew, one entry per CDR3 protein. Of hundreds of thousands of distinct CDR3 sequences listed, about 28% were seen once; the top ten hold approximately 15%. The sample comprised blood. These TCRs come from a woman older than 75 in good health. The conserved cysteine and the conserved F or W are not part of the CDR3 here. The order of the fields is V gene, J gene, CDR3 protein.

V gene: TRBV7-2; J gene: TRBJ2-5; CDR3 protein: ASRRGSGRIETQY
V gene: TRBV6-6; J gene: TRBJ1-1; CDR3 protein: ASRIDREGVF
V gene: TRBV9; J gene: TRBJ1-1; CDR3 protein: ASSATGTGISEAF
V gene: TRBV18; J gene: TRBJ2-3; CDR3 protein: ASSSLVGTDTQY
V gene: TRBV20-1; J gene: TRBJ2-3; CDR3 protein: SAILIGLPTDTQY
V gene: TRBV6-1; J gene: TRBJ1-4; CDR3 protein: ASRNGTPNEKLF
V gene: TRBV4-1; J gene: TRBJ2-7; CDR3 protein: ASSHPGTSAEQY
V gene: TRBV11-2; J gene: TRBJ1-1; CDR3 protein: ASSFGGRGAWVAF
V gene: TRBV4-2; J gene: TRBJ2-3; CDR3 protein: ASSQSPTSGGATDTQY
V gene: TRBV20-1; J gene: TRBJ2-5; CDR3 protein: SARANRFPQETQY
V gene: TRBV6-6; J gene: TRBJ2-7; CDR3 protein: ASSSTRQGGYEQY
V gene: TRBV20-1; J gene: TRBJ2-6; CDR3 protein: SAPGKGPVPSIGGANVLT
V gene: TRBV2; J gene: TRBJ2-3; CDR3 protein: ASRAGLDTDTQY
V gene: TRBV5-6; J gene: TRBJ2-3; CDR3 protein: ASSWGQGVGDTQY
V gene: TRBV6-2/TRBV6-3; J gene: TRBJ2-5; CDR3 protein: ASNDRVGETQY
V gene: TRBV7-2; J gene: TRBJ1-1; CDR3 protein: ASSSTGGRTEAF
V gene: TRBV5-1; J gene: TRBJ2-1; CDR3 protein: ASSPEGVHYNEQF
V gene: TRBV20-1; J gene: TRBJ1-6; CDR3 protein: SALRMTGSSPPH
V gene: TRBV9; J gene: TRBJ1-2; CDR3 protein: ASSAQGGLDYGYT
V gene: TRBV3-1; J gene: TRBJ2-1; CDR3 protein: ASNRGVDNEQF
V gene: TRBV30; J gene: TRBJ2-1; CDR3 protein: AWSRARGAYEQF
V gene: TRBV7-2; J gene: TRBJ1-1; CDR3 protein: ASSLVRQWGTEAF
V gene: TRBV6-1; J gene: TRBJ2-1; CDR3 protein: ASRPYLWSDEQF
V gene: TRBV24-1; J gene: TRBJ2-7; CDR3 protein: ATSESIWASPQY
V gene: TRBV7-2; J gene: TRBJ1-4; CDR3 protein: ASSPDAYEKLF
V gene: TRBV10-3; J gene: TRBJ1-5; CDR3 protein: AISDSDRGYQPQH
V gene: TRBV20-1; J gene: TRBJ2-2; CDR3 protein: SASSGVNTGELF